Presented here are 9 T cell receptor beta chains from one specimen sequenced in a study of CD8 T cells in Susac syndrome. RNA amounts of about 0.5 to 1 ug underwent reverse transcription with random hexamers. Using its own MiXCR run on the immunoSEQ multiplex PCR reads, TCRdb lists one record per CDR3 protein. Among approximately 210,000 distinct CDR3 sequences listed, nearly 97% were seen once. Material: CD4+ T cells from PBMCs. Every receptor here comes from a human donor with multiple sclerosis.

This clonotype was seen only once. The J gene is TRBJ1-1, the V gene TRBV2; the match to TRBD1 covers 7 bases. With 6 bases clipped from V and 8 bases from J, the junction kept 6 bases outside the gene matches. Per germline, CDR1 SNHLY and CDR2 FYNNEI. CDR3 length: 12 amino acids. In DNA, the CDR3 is TGTGCCAGCAGGGGGACAGCAATAGAAGCTTTCTTT. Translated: CASRGTAIEAFF.

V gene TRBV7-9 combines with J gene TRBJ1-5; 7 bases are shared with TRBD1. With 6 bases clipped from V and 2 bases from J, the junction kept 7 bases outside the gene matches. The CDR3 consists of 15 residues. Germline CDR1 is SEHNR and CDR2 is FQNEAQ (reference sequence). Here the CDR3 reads CASRSDRAGNQPQHF. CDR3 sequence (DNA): TGTGCCAGCAGATCCGACAGGGCTGGCAATCAGCCCCAGCATTTT.

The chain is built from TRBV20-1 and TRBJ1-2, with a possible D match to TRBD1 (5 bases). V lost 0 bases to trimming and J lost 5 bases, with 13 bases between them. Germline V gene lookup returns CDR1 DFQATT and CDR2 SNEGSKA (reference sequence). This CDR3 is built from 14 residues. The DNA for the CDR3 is TGCAGTGCTAGAGACTCCTCGGGGGATTATGGCTACACCTTC. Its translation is CSARDSSGDYGYTF.

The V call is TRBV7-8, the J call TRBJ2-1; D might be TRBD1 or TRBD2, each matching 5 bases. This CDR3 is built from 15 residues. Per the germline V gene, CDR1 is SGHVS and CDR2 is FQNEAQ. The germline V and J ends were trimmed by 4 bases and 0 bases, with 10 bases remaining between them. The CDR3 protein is CASSSGLFSYNEQFF. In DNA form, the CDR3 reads TGTGCCAGCAGCTCGGGGCTTTTCTCCTACAATGAGCAGTTCTTC.

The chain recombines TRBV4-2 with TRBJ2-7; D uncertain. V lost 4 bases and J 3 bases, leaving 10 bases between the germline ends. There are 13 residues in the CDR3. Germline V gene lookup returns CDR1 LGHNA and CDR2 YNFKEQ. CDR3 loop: CASSPASYYEQYF. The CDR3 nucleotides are TGTGCCAGCAGCCCAGCCAGTTACTACGAGCAGTACTTC.

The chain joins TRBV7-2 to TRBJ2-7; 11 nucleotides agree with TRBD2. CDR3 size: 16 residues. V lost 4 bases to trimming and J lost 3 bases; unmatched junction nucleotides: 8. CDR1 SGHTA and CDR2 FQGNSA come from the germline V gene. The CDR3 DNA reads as TGTGCCAGCAGCTGGGCTAGACTAGCGGGGAGCTACGAGCAGTACTTC. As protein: CASSWARLAGSYEQYF.

CDR3: CSANPGGPDTQYF. The CDR3 DNA follows: TGCAGTGCTAATCCGGGGGGGCCAGATACGCAGTATTTT. V usage is TRBV20-1 and J usage is TRBJ2-3; 8 nucleotides agree with TRBD2. The length of the CDR3 is 13 residues. The trim removed 4 bases at V and 4 bases at J, leaving 4 bases unmatched. The germline V gene has CDR1 DFQATT and CDR2 SNEGSKA (reference sequence).

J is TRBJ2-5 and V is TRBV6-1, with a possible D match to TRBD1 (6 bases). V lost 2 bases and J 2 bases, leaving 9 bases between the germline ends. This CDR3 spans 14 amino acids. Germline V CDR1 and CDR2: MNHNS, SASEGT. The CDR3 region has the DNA TGTGCCAGCAGTGAAAGCAGGGGACAAGAGACCCAGTACTTC. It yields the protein CASSESRGQETQYF.

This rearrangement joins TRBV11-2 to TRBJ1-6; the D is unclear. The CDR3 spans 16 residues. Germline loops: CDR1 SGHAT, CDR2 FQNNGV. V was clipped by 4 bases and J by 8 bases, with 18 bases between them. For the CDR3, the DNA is TGTGCCAGCAGCTCAAGCTTCCGGGAACACCATTCACCCCTCCACTTT. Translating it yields CASSSSFREHHSPLHF.